This T cell receptor beta chain comes out of a study of T cells in tuberculosis listed by TCRdb under 2018. Notes on the research overall: The study combined CD1B tetramers and high-throughput TCR immunosequencing to characterize T cells specific for the mycobacterial lipid antigen glucose monomycolate (GMM). A South African clinical cohort compared IGRA-negative adolescents, IGRA-positive adolescents with latent tuberculosis and adults with active tuberculosis, 10 to 11 per group. What the research found in general, with its limitations: A classifier using the diverse GMM-specific repertoire reached about 90% accuracy (AUROC roughly 0.92), compared with approximately 70% accuracy using GEM motif frequencies. The smaller NN-distances were partly driven by shorter CDR3-alpha lengths in active tuberculosis patients, and the difference for TCR-beta did not reach statistical significance. Active tuberculosis TCR-alpha repertoires showed smaller mean NN-distances to GMM-specific TCRs than IGRA-negative controls, suggesting clonal expansion of these TCRs. Clinical samples were selected based on the availability of cryopreserved specimens, with adults included as active tuberculosis cases and adolescents included as controls.

At study entry, a tuberculin skin test and the QuantiFERON-TB GOLD In-Tube IGRA were used to screen adolescents for latent tuberculosis infection. Immunosequencing of unsorted cryopreserved PBMC covered, on average, approximately 100,000 T cells per clinical donor. Eleven high schools in the Worcester region of the Western Cape, South Africa, served as enrollment sites for adolescents aged 12 to 18 years. Some ten M. tuberculosis-infected adolescents and approximately 10 uninfected adolescents, matched for age and sex, were selected. PBMC from adolescents were isolated by density centrifugation from freshly drawn heparinized blood and were then cryopreserved. On this clone: This clone's antigen is unknown. Nothing much larger sits one base from this clone, and base qualities are not available.

TCR libraries were generated with the immunoSEQ multiplex PCR assay, using TCR-beta and/or TCR-alpha/delta assays for each sample. The amplified TCR libraries were sequenced using the Illumina high-throughput platform. Per the source publication's procedure: Clustering and dimensionality reduction were performed using pairwise TCRdist distances among GMM-specific receptors from ex vivo sorted or in vitro expanded T cells. Each clinical repertoire was assigned a mean NN-distance score, defined as the average TCRdist to the nearest 10% of tetramer-positive reference sequences. GEM TCR motif frequency was computed as the fraction of unique TCRs matching known GEM sequences by V/J usage and CDR3 length. Linear discriminant analysis with leave-one-out cross-validation, implemented in scikit-learn, was used to classify active tuberculosis. The immuneACCESS repertoire file appears here via TCRdb, limited to in-frame rearrangements. These files lack a portion of the clones; in checked studies, under half of the deficit traces to unresolved V genes, and the cause of the others is not known. D and trimming were read from the DNA, whereas the V and J calls and clone size are those reported in that table. The sample table shows 20,000 to 25,000 clones, and about 92% are seen once. Of the sample, roughly 17% is held by the ten largest clones.

The specimen was PBMCs. This TCR was sampled from a donor between 10 and 35 years old with latent tuberculosis or without tuberculosis infection. Some clones in this sample may be carry-over from other donors' samples.

The CDR3 loop reads CASSLGPLSDRGNSPLHF. The nucleotide sequence is TGTGCCAGTAGTTTGGGGCCGCTTTCGGACAGAGGGAATTCACCCCTCCACTTT. The chain is assembled from TRBV19 and TRBJ1-6; a tentative D match to TRBD1 spans 6 bases. The germline V gene (reference sequence) gives CDR1 as LNHDA and CDR2 as SQIVND. V loses 5 bases, J loses 7 bases, and the germline ends lie 24 bases apart. Taken from cysteine to phenylalanine, the CDR3 has 18 residues. CDR3 DNA is the only sequence kept; it has 54 bases, read in frame from the first base.